Listed here are 20 T cell receptor beta chains from one sample, sequenced in a study of CDR3 diversity in severe acne. TCRdb re-analysed the PCR reads in MiXCR, keeping a single row per CDR3 protein. The sample yields about 84,000 distinct CDR3 sequences, approximately 51% seen once. Sequences were obtained from blood. The origin of the receptors is a male donor in good health, without acne.

This clonotype was counted many times. CDR3 sequence (DNA): TGTGCCAGCAGTTTATCTCCGGCCTACGAGCAGTACTTC. Its protein is CASSLSPAYEQYF. V and J are TRBV28 and TRBJ2-7, with D hard to call. V gave up 1 base and J gave up 2 bases, with 6 bases separating them. Germline CDR1 MDHEN, CDR2 SYDVKM. This CDR3 is built from 13 residues. The complete variable domain, with remaining parts taken from reference TRBV28 and TRBJ2-7, reads DVKVTQSSRYLVKRTGEKVFLECVQDMDHENMFWYRQDPGLGLRLIYFSYDVKMKEKGDIPEGYSVSREKKERFSLILESASTNQTSMYLCASSLSPAYEQYFGPGTRLTVT.

The chain employs TRBV24-1 and TRBJ1-1; D remains ambiguous. The CDR3 consists of 12 residues. CDR1 is KGHDR and CDR2 is SFDVKD in the germline V gene. The V and J ends lost 9 bases and 0 bases respectively, with 7 bases between them. The CDR3 nucleotides are TGTGCCACCTCCGGACTGAACACTGAAGCTTTCTTT. Amino acids: CATSGLNTEAFF.

This clonotype was seen repeatedly, ten times or more. The chain employs TRBV5-1 and TRBJ2-7; 9 bases fit TRBD1. The J segment lost 5 bases and the V segment lost 2 bases, leaving 8 bases of the junction unmatched. The length of the CDR3 is 15 residues. Germline V CDR1 and CDR2: SGHRS, YFSETQ. The CDR3 sequence is CASSFRDRVSDEQYF. The CDR3 bases are TGCGCCAGCAGCTTCCGGGACAGGGTTAGCGACGAGCAGTACTTC.

The chain is built from TRBV20-1 and TRBJ2-7, with 9 bases identical to TRBD1. V was clipped by 3 bases and J by 6 bases; unmatched bases: 12. The CDR3 contains 15 residues. The V gene's germline CDR1 is DFQATT and CDR2 SNEGSKA (reference sequence). The CDR3 coding sequence is TGCAGTGCTAGTTTTCGGGGACAGGGAGTTGTCGAGCAGTACTTC. Amino acid sequence: CSASFRGQGVVEQYF.

The table lists this clonotype with many counts. The chain is built from TRBV20-1 and TRBJ2-3, with 9 bases fitting TRBD2. Looked up from germline, CDR1 is DFQATT and CDR2 is SNEGSKA (reference sequence). The CDR3 consists of 16 residues. The V and J ends lost 0 bases and 6 bases, in that order; junction bases with no gene match: 10. CDR3 region: CSARDPAGGPLDTQYF. The CDR3 bases are TGCAGTGCTAGAGATCCGGCGGGGGGGCCCTTGGATACGCAGTATTTT.

The chain employs TRBV28 and TRBJ2-7; D gene uncertain. The CDR3 consists of 14 residues. Per germline, CDR1 MDHEN and CDR2 SYDVKM. V was trimmed by 3 bases and J by 0 bases, leaving 9 bases between them. CDR3 DNA sequence: TGTGCCAGCAGTTTGGACGGAATCTCCTACGAGCAGTACTTC. Translation: CASSLDGISYEQYF. Full variable domain (outside the CDR3, taken from reference TRBV28 and TRBJ2-7): DVKVTQSSRYLVKRTGEKVFLECVQDMDHENMFWYRQDPGLGLRLIYFSYDVKMKEKGDIPEGYSVSREKKERFSLILESASTNQTSMYLCASSLDGISYEQYFGPGTRLTVT.

This clonotype occurred a few times. The genes are TRBV12-3 or TRBV12-4 and TRBJ1-6; D not certain. The CDR3 totals 15 residues. The V gene lost 7 bases and the J gene lost 6 bases, with 16 bases spanning the gap. The CDR3 region has the DNA TGTGCCAGCACCCCCAGGTTGAGGGCTAATTCACCCCTCCACTTT. The encoded protein is CASTPRLRANSPLHF.

This rearrangement joins TRBV11-2 to TRBJ2-7; D unclear. The germline gives CDR1 SGHAT, CDR2 FQNNGV. The CDR3 extends over 13 amino acids. V was shortened by 3 bases and J by 6 bases, with 12 bases between the two germline ends. The CDR3 DNA sequence: TGTGCCAGCAGCTTTGGTGACCCCCTCGAGCAGTACTTC. Its translation is CASSFGDPLEQYF.

Many counts were recorded for this clonotype. The rearrangement uses TRBV10-3 and TRBJ2-7; 8 bases agree with TRBD1. Looked up from germline, CDR1 is ENHRY and CDR2 is SYGVKD. Unmatched junction bases numbered 0, after V lost 0 bases and J lost 2 bases. The CDR3 covers 14 residues. CDR3: CAISESGQAYEQYF. CDR3 bases: TGTGCCATCAGTGAGTCGGGACAGGCCTACGAGCAGTACTTC.

DNA for the CDR3: TGTGCCAGAAATAAGACAGGGGTAGAGACCCAGTACTTC. Translating gives CARNKTGVETQYF. The V and J genes are TRBV12-3 or TRBV12-4 and TRBJ2-5, with TRBD1 matching 8 bases. This CDR3 region has 13 residues. With 9 bases clipped from V and 4 bases from J, the junction kept 7 bases outside the gene matches.

This clonotype was detected many times. The rearrangement uses TRBV6-1 and TRBJ1-1; D unclear. Germline V gene sequence: CDR1 MNHNS, CDR2 SASEGT. Between the trimmed V and J ends, which lost 1 base and 5 bases, there was a span of 14 bases. This CDR3 is built from 15 residues. Here the CDR3 reads CASSEVVGRRTEAFF. The CDR3 nucleotides read TGTGCCAGCAGTGAAGTGGTTGGCAGGAGGACTGAAGCTTTCTTT.

This clonotype was seen at least ten times. The chain is built from TRBV28 and TRBJ1-5; possibly TRBD1 for D (5 bases). The V end lost 5 bases, the J end lost 9 bases, and 11 bases lay between the germline ends. Germline CDR1 reads MDHEN; CDR2 reads SYDVKM. This CDR3 is built from 12 residues. CDR3 nucleotide sequence: TGTGCCAGCAGTCCCGGGACGCCGCCCCAGCATTTT. Translation gives CASSPGTPPQHF. The full variable domain, completed using reference TRBV28 and TRBJ1-5, is DVKVTQSSRYLVKRTGEKVFLECVQDMDHENMFWYRQDPGLGLRLIYFSYDVKMKEKGDIPEGYSVSREKKERFSLILESASTNQTSMYLCASSPGTPPQHFGDGTRLSIL.

In this sample, this clonotype turned up many times. The chain links TRBV6-5 to TRBJ2-2; TRBD2 aligns across 11 bases. Unmatched junction bases numbered 6, after V lost 3 bases and J lost 0 bases. There are 18 residues in the CDR3. Germline V lookup: CDR1 MNHEY, CDR2 SVGAGI. CDR3 bases: TGTGCCAGCAGTTATGCGGCACTAGCGGGGGCGAACACCGGGGAGCTGTTTTTT. Translating gives CASSYAALAGANTGELFF.

Comments on this clonotype: This could be a read error, since a much larger clone is one nucleotide away. This chain uses TRBV2 with TRBJ1-5; D uncertain. From germline, CDR1 is SNHLY and CDR2 FYNNEI. This CDR3 contains 14 residues. V lost 2 bases, J lost 4 bases, and 9 bases lay in between. CDR3 in amino acids: CASSERRANQPQHF. As DNA, the CDR3 is TGTGCCAGCAGTGAACGACGCGCTAATCAGCCCCAGCATTTT.

This clonotype was counted a few times. CDR3 coding DNA: TGCAGTGCTACACAGGGCACAGATACGCAGTATTTT. Protein sequence: CSATQGTDTQYF. The rearrangement joins TRBV20-1 to TRBJ2-3; D perhaps matches TRBD1 (5 bases). V was clipped by 4 bases and J by 1 base, with 6 bases between them. Per the germline V gene, CDR1 is DFQATT and CDR2 is SNEGSKA (reference sequence). The CDR3 contains 12 residues.

The rearrangement uses TRBV20-1 and TRBJ1-6, with TRBD1 matching over 8 bases. Germline V gene lookup returns CDR1 DFQATT and CDR2 SNEGSKA (reference sequence). The CDR3 is 17 amino acids. The J segment lost 7 bases and the V segment lost 6 bases, leaving 17 bases of the junction unmatched. The CDR3 sequence: CSASDPPGTGNNSPLHF. The CDR3 DNA follows: TGCAGTGCGAGCGACCCACCGGGGACAGGCAACAATTCACCCCTCCACTTT.

Details on this clonotype: In this CDR3 the conserved last residue, phenylalanine or tryptophan, is missing, so a read error is likely. Because the CDR3's place on the DNA is in doubt, the DNA is left out and the CDR3 is given as listed by TCRdb. The chain uses TRBV15 and TRBJ1-2. Per germline, CDR1 LNHNV and CDR2 YYDKDF (reference sequence). The CDR3 sequence runs 15 residues, both termini included. CDR3 loop: CATRQRCSNRWLHLS.

V and J are TRBV24-1 and TRBJ1-3; D may be TRBD1 (5 bases). The V gene lost 9 bases and the J gene lost 3 bases, with 11 bases spanning the gap. The CDR3 consists of 13 residues. Per the germline V gene, CDR1 is KGHDR and CDR2 is SFDVKD. The CDR3 DNA reads as TGTGCCACCTCCGGGGCAGATGGAAACACCATATATTTT. Translated: CATSGADGNTIYF.

J is TRBJ2-7 and V is TRBV20-1, with 7 bases aligning to TRBD1. CDR3 length equals 13 residues. Germline loops: CDR1 DFQATT, CDR2 SNEGSKA (reference sequence). The V segment lost 6 bases and the J segment 7 bases; nucleotides outside the gene matches: 12. The CDR3 bases are TGCAGTGCCCCAGACAGGGTTGAAGTGGAGCAGTACTTC. Residues: CSAPDRVEVEQYF.

This clonotype appeared a few times. The V call is TRBV2, the J call TRBJ1-2, with TRBD1 identical over 9 bases. CDR3 length: 14 residues. V shed 5 bases and J 4 bases; nucleotides not matched to a gene: 5. CDR1 and CDR2 from the germline V gene are SNHLY and FYNNEI. The CDR3 region has the DNA TGTGCCAGCAGTTCGGACAGGGGAGGCTATGGCTACACCTTC. Its protein is CASSSDRGGYGYTF.